Only a few counts were recorded for the clone carrying this TCR beta chain. Its antigen is unidentified. Unique molecular identifiers were incorporated into the prepared TCRbeta library. A single record per CDR3 protein comes from TCRdb applying MiXCR to the PCR reads. The data show 750,000 to 950,000 distinct CDR3 sequences, approximately 15% seen once. The data are from a study of T-cell reconstitution after alpha-beta-depleted transplantation in children. Study observations and caveats: Newly produced T cells mostly accounted for T-cell counts and diversity one year post-transplant. The study traced high day-60 TCRbeta diversity in some patients to surviving recipient T cells and thymic progenitors. Reports say that about two months after transplant, the alpha-beta T cells came out of several hundred graft clones that had expanded.

This sample comprised PBMCs, mostly from graft donor cells, obtained 360 days after TCRalphabeta/CD19-depleted stem cell transplant. The clonotype was recovered from a male patient between 10 and 17 years old who had a stem cell transplant for acute lymphoblastic leukemia, so the T cells may come from the graft donor.

CDR3 sequence: CASSLPAGGKNIQYF. The CDR3 nucleotides are TGCGCCAGCAGCTTGCCGGCGGGAGGGAAAAACATTCAGTACTTC. This chain uses TRBV5-1 with TRBJ2-4; TRBD2 matches at 9 bases. This CDR3 has 15 amino acids. Germline values: CDR1 SGHRS, CDR2 YFSETQ. Germline trimming cut 1 base from V and 4 bases from J; bases unmatched to any gene: 3.